This T cell receptor (beta chain) emerged from a study of cytomegalovirus exposure and HLA in healthy donors. Losses at the gene ends were 4 bases for V and 1 base for J; bases not matched to a gene: 2. Germline loops: CDR1 MDHEN, CDR2 SYDVKM. CDR3 size: 15 residues. It was with 60 Vbeta and 13 Jbeta primers that the PCR ran. Sequencing used immunoSEQ multiplex PCR; TCRdb keeps in-frame clones, though not all of them. The sample gives approximately 160,000 clones, around four fifths of which show up once; 0.95% to 1% is in the top ten. Material: PBMCs. This receptor was taken from a girl aged 2 to 10 in good health and CMV-seropositive. The gene calls are TRBV28 and TRBJ2-2; 8 nucleotides agree with TRBD2. The DNA of the CDR3 is TGTGCCAGCAGTTCTACTAGCGGGAACACCGGGGAGCTGTTTTTT. Its protein is CASSSTSGNTGELFF.